This entry lists 28 T cell receptor beta chains sequenced from one sample in a study of control samples from healthy donors and cancer patients. Sequencing was performed with immunoSEQ multiplex PCR; in TCRdb, only in-frame clones are kept and a portion is missing. The sample lists 160,000 or so clones, around 96% occurring once. The source material was blood. The receptor source for this set is a woman aged 40-49 years in good health.

The count of this clone is one. The V gene is TRBV19, the J gene TRBJ1-5; tentative D call: TRBD1 (5 bases). The CDR3 is made up of 15 amino acids. Trimming left V 7 bases short and J 4 bases short, with 17 bases between. The germline V gene encodes CDR1 LNHDA and CDR2 SQIVND (reference sequence). CDR3 nucleotides: TGTGCCAGTAACGGGGGGAGGTTAGCGAATCAGCCCCAGCATTTT. Protein sequence: CASNGGRLANQPQHF.

The rearrangement links TRBV27 to TRBJ1-1; 8 bases are a match to TRBD1. Germline V gene lookup returns CDR1 MNHEY and CDR2 SMNVEV (reference sequence). CDR3 length: 15 residues. After removal of 3 bases from V and 4 bases from J, the junction contained 7 bases not matched to a gene. CDR3 residues: CASSFRQGSVTEAFF. As DNA, the CDR3 is TGTGCCAGCAGTTTCAGACAGGGGTCGGTCACTGAAGCTTTCTTT.

This clone occurred once. The chain employs TRBV4-3 and TRBJ1-1, with D perhaps TRBD1 (5 bases). Germline loops: CDR1 LGHNA, CDR2 YSLEER. The length of the CDR3 is 14 residues. The ends were cut back, 4 bases at V and 10 bases at J, with 19 bases in the middle. CDR3 bases: TGCGCCAGCAGCCCTGCGGTGGGGGTTGGCCGAGCTTTCTTT. Residues: CASSPAVGVGRAFF.

J is TRBJ2-7 and V is TRBV9, with D possibly matching TRBD2 (5 bases). The V and J ends lost 4 bases and 3 bases respectively, with 17 bases between them. CDR1 and CDR2 from the germline V gene are SGDLS and YYNGEE. The CDR3 extends over 15 amino acids. The CDR3 is CASSPRTALIYEQYF. The CDR3 DNA reads as TGTGCCAGCAGCCCTCGGACTGCGCTGATCTACGAGCAGTACTTC.

The chain recombines TRBV7-2 with TRBJ1-6; D is uncertain. V was trimmed by 8 bases and J by 3 bases, leaving 8 bases between them. CDR1 and CDR2 from the germline V gene are SGHTA and FQGNSA. The CDR3 has 13 amino acids. The CDR3 loop is CASSGVYNSPLHF. The CDR3 coding sequence is TGTGCCAGCTCCGGGGTCTATAATTCACCCCTCCACTTT.

The rearrangement uses TRBV10-3 and TRBJ1-2, with D hard to call. CDR1 and CDR2 from the germline V gene are ENHRY and SYGVKD. V gave up 11 bases and J gave up 2 bases, with 15 bases separating them. The CDR3 covers 13 residues. CDR3 in amino acids: CAHAGRPNYGYTF. CDR3 sequence (DNA): TGTGCCCATGCTGGCAGGCCCAACTATGGCTACACCTTC.

The genes are TRBV18 and TRBJ1-2; no definite D call. CDR3 length: 14 amino acids. Trimming stripped 4 bases from V and 8 bases from J, with 17 bases between. The V gene's germline CDR1 is KGHSH and CDR2 LQKENI. CDR3 bases: TGTGCCAGCTCACTAACACCGGCGGCCGGCGGCTACACCTTC. It codes for CASSLTPAAGGYTF.

J is TRBJ1-2 and V is TRBV4-3; a weak D match, TRBD1 (6 bases). CDR3 length: 14 amino acids. Germline CDR1 LGHNA, CDR2 YSLEER. V gave up 4 bases and J gave up 7 bases, with 16 bases separating them. The CDR3 loop reads CASSLTLGGGGYTF. The CDR3 region has the DNA TGCGCCAGCAGCCTGACCCTAGGAGGGGGTGGCTACACCTTC.

This clone was detected once. The V gene is TRBV3-1 (or the pseudogene TRBV3-2), the J gene TRBJ2-1; perhaps TRBD1 as D (6 bases). There are 12 residues in the CDR3. Germline V gene lookup returns CDR1 LGHDT and CDR2 YNNKEL (reference sequence). The V gene lost 2 bases and the J gene lost 9 bases, with 8 bases spanning the gap. CDR3 DNA sequence: TGTGCCAGCAGCCAAAGAGGGGGTGAGCAGTTCTTC. Its protein is CASSQRGGEQFF.

This chain links TRBV9 with TRBJ1-6; unclear D gene. The germline V and J ends were trimmed by 4 bases and 10 bases, with 9 bases remaining between them. Germline values: CDR1 SGDLS, CDR2 YYNGEE. The CDR3 covers 12 residues. The CDR3 reads CASSTGISPLHF. The DNA for the CDR3 is TGTGCCAGCAGCACCGGGATCTCACCCCTCCACTTT.

The chain couples TRBV7-2 to TRBJ2-3, with D possibly being TRBD1 or TRBD2 (5 bases each). The CDR3 runs 14 residues. Trimming removed 1 base at V and 0 bases at J, with 5 bases between. Germline V lookup: CDR1 SGHTA, CDR2 FQGNSA. The CDR3 region has the DNA TGTGCCAGCAGCTTAGGGGACAGCACAGATACGCAGTATTTT. It translates to CASSLGDSTDTQYF.

The chain combines TRBV7-3 with TRBJ1-1; no reliable D call. The CDR3 totals 16 residues. Deletions cut 5 bases from V and 0 bases from J, with 16 bases between. CDR1 SGHTA and CDR2 FQGTGA come from the germline V gene. CDR3 residues: CASSQLGGKLNTEAFF. CDR3 bases: TGTGCCAGCAGCCAACTGGGTGGCAAACTGAACACTGAAGCTTTCTTT.

With respect to this clone: Because the CDR3's place on the DNA is in doubt, the DNA is left out and the CDR3 is given as listed by TCRdb. J is TRBJ1-6 and V is TRBV7-2. The CDR3 is made up of 16 amino acids, end residues included. Germline CDR1 SGHTA, CDR2 FQGNSA. The CDR3 sequence is CASSLFLSDYNSPLHF.

Remarks on this clone: The identical CDR3 is also encoded by other nucleotide sequences in the sample. The CDR3 coding sequence is TGTGCCAGCAGCGCCGGAGGCGAGCAGTACTTC. Translated, it gives CASSAGGEQYF. The J gene is TRBJ2-7, the V gene TRBV9, with D perhaps matching TRBD2 (5 bases). The germline V and J ends were trimmed by 3 bases and 6 bases, with 7 bases remaining between them. CDR3 size: 11 residues. CDR1 is SGDLS, CDR2 YYNGEE, per germline. The whole variable domain, filled in from reference TRBV9 and TRBJ2-7, reads DSGVTQTPKHLITATGQRVTLRCSPRSGDLSVYWYQQSLDQGLQFLIQYYNGEERAKGNILERFSAQQFPDLHSELNLSSLELGDSALYFCASSAGGEQYFGPGTRLTVT.

The V gene is TRBV7-6, the J gene TRBJ1-2, with no clear D. Germline V lookup: CDR1 SGHVS, CDR2 FNYEAQ. Trimming stripped 3 bases from V and 4 bases from J, with 12 bases between. The CDR3 has 14 residues. CDR3 sequence reads: CASSLQAVGYGYTF. The CDR3, as DNA: TGTGCCAGCAGCTTGCAGGCCGTAGGCTATGGCTACACCTTC.

The chain uses TRBV6-5 and TRBJ2-7; 7 positions agree with TRBD1. The CDR3 has 13 residues. Germline V gene data show CDR1 as MNHEY and CDR2 as SVGAGI. V shed 6 bases, J shed 6 bases, and the junction held 8 bases outside the gene matches. The CDR3 DNA sequence: TGTGCCAGCAGGGACAGGCCTGGATTCGAGCAGTACTTC. It specifies CASRDRPGFEQYF.

This chain connects TRBV12-3 or TRBV12-4 to TRBJ1-2; D is possibly TRBD1 (5 bases). The CDR3 is 12 amino acids. With 7 bases removed from V and 8 bases from J, the gap between germline ends came to 14 bases. In DNA form, the CDR3 reads TGTGCCAGCACCCCGGGGGACCGGGGCTACACCTTC. Residues: CASTPGDRGYTF.

The CDR3 region is CASSLRRGDYGYTF. The CDR3 bases are TGCGCCAGCAGCTTGCGCAGGGGCGACTATGGCTACACCTTC. The J gene is TRBJ1-2, the V gene TRBV5-1; a weak D match, TRBD1 (6 bases). With 1 base removed from V and 3 bases from J, the gap between germline ends came to 10 bases. This CDR3 contains 14 residues. CDR1 and CDR2 (germline): SGHRS, YFSETQ.

In its sample, this clone was seen once. The rearrangement joins TRBV30 to TRBJ1-3; D gene unclear. The V end lost 1 base, the J end lost 0 bases, and 7 bases lay between the germline ends. The length of the CDR3 is 14 residues. The germline CDR1 and CDR2 sequences are GTSNPN and SVGIG (reference sequence). The CDR3 DNA follows: TGTGCCTGGAGTGGGGGTAACTCTGGAAACACCATATATTTT. Amino acid sequence: CAWSGGNSGNTIYF.

The rearrangement uses TRBV9 and TRBJ1-2, with D hard to call. The CDR3 length is 15 residues. Germline V gives CDR1 SGDLS, CDR2 YYNGEE. The V end was cut by 0 bases, the J end by 0 bases, with 9 bases between. Written as DNA, the CDR3 is TGTGCCAGCAGCGTAGCCGGAGGGACTAACTATGGCTACACCTTC. It translates to CASSVAGGTNYGYTF.

The chain is built from TRBV6-2 or TRBV6-3 and TRBJ1-1; D remains unclear. V lost 2 bases to trimming and J lost 5 bases, with 12 bases between them. The CDR3 runs to 14 residues. The germline V gene encodes CDR1 MNHEY and CDR2 SVGEGT. The CDR3 loop is CASSYGGLGTEAFF. The CDR3 DNA sequence: TGTGCCAGCAGTTACGGCGGGTTGGGAACTGAAGCTTTCTTT.

The V call is TRBV9, the J call TRBJ2-1, with 7 bases aligning to TRBD2. CDR1 and CDR2 (germline): SGDLS, YYNGEE. The CDR3 sequence is 15 residues long. The trim removed 6 bases at V and 5 bases at J, leaving 11 bases unmatched. The CDR3 region has the DNA TGTGCCAGCACAGGACTAGGGGTTCACAACAATGAGCAGTTCTTC. It is translated as CASTGLGVHNNEQFF.

The chain has TRBV5-8 and TRBJ1-2, with a possible D match to TRBD1 (6 bases). Germline V CDR1 and CDR2: SGHTS, YDEGEE. This CDR3 has 14 residues. V shed 3 bases and J shed 8 bases, with 17 bases lying between them. The DNA for the CDR3 is TGTGCCAGCAGCTCGCATAGGACAGCTCGCGGCTACACCTTC. Its translation: CASSSHRTARGYTF.

Worth noting for this clone: Different DNA sequences within this sample yield the same CDR3. The J gene is TRBJ1-1, the V gene TRBV12-3 or TRBV12-4; D uncertain. Trimming removed 3 bases from V and 1 base from J, with 6 bases in between. This CDR3 has 13 residues. The CDR3: CASSFARNTEAFF. CDR3 DNA: TGTGCCAGCAGTTTCGCAAGGAACACTGAAGCTTTCTTT.

This chain uses TRBV7-2 with TRBJ1-5; D is possibly TRBD1 (5 bases). Deletions cut 3 bases from V and 1 base from J, with 13 bases between. The CDR3 has 16 residues. Germline CDR1 SGHTA, CDR2 FQGNSA. The CDR3, as DNA: TGTGCCAGCAGCTTTAGCAGGGCTGTGAGCAATCAGCCCCAGCATTTT. Residues: CASSFSRAVSNQPQHF.

The chain uses TRBV4-1 and TRBJ2-3; possible D gene TRBD2, 6 bases. Germline V gene data show CDR1 as MGHRA and CDR2 as YSYEKL. V lost 1 base and J lost 2, with 13 bases in between. This CDR3 contains 16 residues. CDR3 amino acids: CASSQVRGLSTDTQYF. CDR3 nucleotides: TGCGCCAGCAGCCAAGTAAGGGGACTGTCCACAGATACGCAGTATTTT.

This chain uses TRBV6-2 or TRBV6-3 with TRBJ2-7; no reliable D call. Germline V gene lookup returns CDR1 MNHEY and CDR2 SVGEGT. V was trimmed by 0 bases and J by 4 bases, leaving 10 bases between them. The CDR3 is 14 amino acids. The CDR3 sequence: CASSYSLGMYEQYF. The CDR3 region has the DNA TGTGCCAGCAGTTACTCGTTAGGGATGTACGAGCAGTACTTC.

This chain uses TRBV5-5 with TRBJ1-2; D gene ambiguous. Per the germline V gene, CDR1 is SGHKS and CDR2 is YYEKEE (reference sequence). Trimming removed 0 bases at V and 2 bases at J, with 5 bases between. The CDR3 is made up of 13 amino acids. This CDR3 is CASSLGQNYGYTF. The CDR3 bases are TGTGCCAGCAGCTTGGGCCAAAACTATGGCTACACCTTC.